This is a list of T cell receptor beta chains from one sample in a study of blood T cell repertoires in COVID-19. The repertoire was sequenced with immunoSEQ multiplex PCR; TCRdb's copy has only in-frame clones and lacks some. The sample lists roughly 430,000 clones, 88% seen once, with roughly 2% in the top ten. Source material: PBMCs or T cells enriched from blood (not recorded which). Receptors originate from a woman between 40 and 55 years old with acute COVID-19. Each CDR3 is given with its conserved first and last residue. A D gene is named only where the DNA matches it firmly. Clone size appears in some rows only: once, few, many, or a class for an expanded clone.

CDR3nt: TGCGCCAGCAGTGAGTCTGGTAGCGCGGGGGGCCAAGAGACCCAGTACTTC
CDR3aa: CASSESGSAGGQETQYF
v_gene: TRBV10-1
d_gene: TRBD2
j_gene: TRBJ2-5
abundance: .

CDR3nt: TGTGCCAGCAGTGGTCAACAGGGTGGTGAAAAACTGTTTTTT
CDR3aa: CASSGQQGGEKLFF
v_gene: TRBV2
d_gene: .
j_gene: TRBJ1-4
abundance: .

CDR3nt: TGTGCCACCAGCGGTGGACAGGACTCCTACGAGCAGTACTTC
CDR3aa: CATSGGQDSYEQYF
v_gene: TRBV15
d_gene: TRBD1
j_gene: TRBJ2-7
abundance: .

CDR3nt: TGTGCCAGCAGCTACACAGGGGATTGTTGCACCTTC
CDR3aa: CASSYTGDCCTF
v_gene: TRBV3-1/TRBV3-2
d_gene: TRBD1
j_gene: TRBJ1-2
abundance: .

CDR3nt: TGTGCCACCCGGGACAGGATGAACACTGAAGCTTTCTTT
CDR3aa: CATRDRMNTEAFF
v_gene: TRBV19
d_gene: TRBD1
j_gene: TRBJ1-1
abundance: .

CDR3nt: TGCGCCAGCAACCTTATGGGGGGGAACACTGAAGCTTTCTTT
CDR3aa: CASNLMGGNTEAFF
v_gene: TRBV5-1
d_gene: .
j_gene: TRBJ1-1
abundance: .

CDR3nt: TGTGCCAGCACCCCTTTTGGAGGGAGCACTGAAGCTTTCTTT
CDR3aa: CASTPFGGSTEAFF
v_gene: TRBV2
d_gene: .
j_gene: TRBJ1-1
abundance: .

CDR3nt: TGTGCCAGCTCCTCGGACAGTTCCTACGAGCAGTACTTC
CDR3aa: CASSSDSSYEQYF
v_gene: TRBV18
d_gene: .
j_gene: TRBJ2-7
abundance: .

CDR3nt: TGTGCCAGCACCTTAGACATCTATAATTCACCCCTCCACTTT
CDR3aa: CASTLDIYNSPLHF
v_gene: TRBV7-8
d_gene: .
j_gene: TRBJ1-6
abundance: .

CDR3nt: TGTGCCAGCAGCAAAGGGACTAGCGGGGGCACTGGGGCCAACGTCCTGACTTTC
CDR3aa: CASSKGTSGGTGANVLTF
v_gene: TRBV21-1
d_gene: .
j_gene: TRBJ2-6
abundance: once

CDR3nt: TGTGCCAGCAGTTTAGTTGCCGGGTCATGGGGCTACACCTTC
CDR3aa: CASSLVAGSWGYTF
v_gene: TRBV27
d_gene: .
j_gene: TRBJ1-2
abundance: .

CDR3nt: TGTGCCAGCAGCTTCGGGGGCGGGGGAAGGGAGACCCAGTACTTC
CDR3aa: CASSFGGGGRETQYF
v_gene: TRBV7-2
d_gene: .
j_gene: TRBJ2-5
abundance: .

CDR3nt: TGCGCCAGCAGCTTGGAGGGCCCCAGGAGGGGGCTTCCCTACAATGAGCAGTTCTTC
CDR3aa: CASSLEGPRRGLPYNEQFF
v_gene: TRBV5-1
d_gene: .
j_gene: TRBJ2-1
abundance: .

CDR3nt: TGTGCCAGCAGCCAAGATGGGACGGGACAGGGGGTGTTCGGGGAGCTGTTTTTT
CDR3aa: CASSQDGTGQGVFGELFF
v_gene: TRBV3-1/TRBV3-2
d_gene: TRBD1
j_gene: TRBJ2-2
abundance: .

CDR3nt: TGTGCCAGCAGCTCTCAGGGGCGCCCTAATTCACCCCTCCACTTT
CDR3aa: CASSSQGRPNSPLHF
v_gene: TRBV5-8
d_gene: .
j_gene: TRBJ1-6
abundance: .

CDR3nt: TGTGCCACCAGTGAAGGGACAGGGAAATGGGGGTTAAACGGAAATGAGCAGTTCTTC
CDR3aa: CATSEGTGKWGLNGNEQFF
v_gene: TRBV24-1
d_gene: TRBD1
j_gene: TRBJ2-1
abundance: .

CDR3nt: TGTGCCAGCAGGGTCCCGCGGGTCGAGCAGTACTTC
CDR3aa: CASRVPRVEQYF
v_gene: TRBV6-5
d_gene: .
j_gene: TRBJ2-7
abundance: .

CDR3nt: TGTGCCAGCAGCCAAACACCGAACACTGAAGCTTTCTTT
CDR3aa: CASSQTPNTEAFF
v_gene: TRBV7-6
d_gene: .
j_gene: TRBJ1-1
abundance: once

CDR3nt: TGCGCCAGCAGCTATGGGACAGGGGGAACCCCTAACTATGGCTACACCTTC
CDR3aa: CASSYGTGGTPNYGYTF
v_gene: TRBV5-1
d_gene: TRBD1
j_gene: TRBJ1-2
abundance: few

CDR3nt: TGTGCCTGGAGTGCATACCGGGGGGGTAATTCACCCCTCCACTTT
CDR3aa: CAWSAYRGGNSPLHF
v_gene: TRBV30
d_gene: .
j_gene: TRBJ1-6
abundance: .

CDR3nt: TGTGCCAGCAGCGTAGAGGGTAGCGGGGGAGGTGAGCAGTTCTTC
CDR3aa: CASSVEGSGGGEQFF
v_gene: TRBV9
d_gene: TRBD2
j_gene: TRBJ2-1
abundance: .

CDR3nt: TGTGCCAGCAGCGCCGGCGGGGGAAATCAGCCCCAGCATTTT
CDR3aa: CASSAGGGNQPQHF
v_gene: TRBV9
d_gene: .
j_gene: TRBJ1-5
abundance: .

CDR3nt: TGTGCCAGCAGCCAGACAGGGGAAGAGACCCAGTACTTC
CDR3aa: CASSQTGEETQYF
v_gene: TRBV3-1/TRBV3-2
d_gene: TRBD1
j_gene: TRBJ2-5
abundance: once

CDR3nt: TGTGCCACCAGCAGAGATTTTGGGGGGAACTATGGCTACACCTTC
CDR3aa: CATSRDFGGNYGYTF
v_gene: TRBV15
d_gene: .
j_gene: TRBJ1-2
abundance: .

CDR3nt: TGTGCCAGCAGTGGGTATGGGAGATCGAACACTGAAGCTTTCTTT
CDR3aa: CASSGYGRSNTEAFF
v_gene: TRBV27
d_gene: .
j_gene: TRBJ1-1
abundance: .

CDR3nt: TGTGCCAGCAGCTACCGACAGGCCTACGAGCAGTACTTC
CDR3aa: CASSYRQAYEQYF
v_gene: TRBV7-9
d_gene: .
j_gene: TRBJ2-7
abundance: .

CDR3nt: TGTGCCAGCAGCCGGGTCCTCGGTTTAGGGGTGACCTACGAGCAGTACTTC
CDR3aa: CASSRVLGLGVTYEQYF
v_gene: TRBV5-6
d_gene: .
j_gene: TRBJ2-7
abundance: .

CDR3nt: TGTGCCAGCAGTTTGGGACAGAGTTATGGCTACACCTTC
CDR3aa: CASSLGQSYGYTF
v_gene: TRBV28
d_gene: TRBD1
j_gene: TRBJ1-2
abundance: .

CDR3nt: TGTGCCAGCAGTTATAATGGGGCGGGGCGGGCCAACGTCCTGACTTTC
CDR3aa: CASSYNGAGRANVLTF
v_gene: TRBV6-5
d_gene: .
j_gene: TRBJ2-6
abundance: .

CDR3nt: TGTGCCAGTAGTATTTGGGCTAAACGGACAGGGGATTCAGCTCAGCCCCAGCATTTT
CDR3aa: CASSIWAKRTGDSAQPQHF
v_gene: TRBV19
d_gene: TRBD1
j_gene: TRBJ1-5
abundance: .

CDR3nt: TGTGCCACCAGCAGCAGGGGGCTTCTAGAGACCCAGTACTTC
CDR3aa: CATSSRGLLETQYF
v_gene: TRBV15
d_gene: TRBD1
j_gene: TRBJ2-5
abundance: .

CDR3nt: TGTGCCAGCAGCCCTCGACAGGGCAATCAGCCCCAGCATTTT
CDR3aa: CASSPRQGNQPQHF
v_gene: TRBV7-2
d_gene: .
j_gene: TRBJ1-5
abundance: .

CDR3nt: TGTGCCAGCAGTTACGACAGGAAAACCTACGAGCAGTACTTC
CDR3aa: CASSYDRKTYEQYF
v_gene: TRBV6-5
d_gene: .
j_gene: TRBJ2-7
abundance: .

CDR3nt: TGTGCCAGCAGCTTCACAGGGGGAACTAATGAAAAACTGTTTTTT
CDR3aa: CASSFTGGTNEKLFF
v_gene: TRBV5-6
d_gene: TRBD1
j_gene: TRBJ1-4
abundance: .

CDR3nt: TGTGCCAGCTCACGGGGACAGGTAGGGCACAATGAGCAGTTCTTC
CDR3aa: CASSRGQVGHNEQFF
v_gene: TRBV18
d_gene: TRBD1
j_gene: TRBJ2-1
abundance: .

CDR3nt: TGTGCCAGCTCAAAACCGGGACAGGGGTCAGACGATCAGCCCCAGCATTTT
CDR3aa: CASSKPGQGSDDQPQHF
v_gene: TRBV18
d_gene: TRBD1
j_gene: TRBJ1-5
abundance: .

CDR3nt: TGTGCCAGCAGTTTGAGGCGGGATCATTTGACTGAAGCTTTCTTT
CDR3aa: CASSLRRDHLTEAFF
v_gene: TRBV27
d_gene: .
j_gene: TRBJ1-1
abundance: .

CDR3nt: TGTGCCAGCTCACCACCGATTGCTGTGGGGGCGCCTTCCAGTGGCTATGGCTACACCTTC
CDR3aa: CASSPPIAVGAPSSGYGYTF
v_gene: TRBV18
d_gene: .
j_gene: TRBJ1-2
abundance: few

CDR3nt: TGCAGCGGGGACAGGGAGAACACTGAAGCTTTCTTT
CDR3aa: CSGDRENTEAFF
v_gene: TRBV29-1
d_gene: TRBD1
j_gene: TRBJ1-1
abundance: .

CDR3nt: TGTGCCAGCAGCTCCCCGCGCGTCTATGGCTACACCTTC
CDR3aa: CASSSPRVYGYTF
v_gene: TRBV5-6
d_gene: .
j_gene: TRBJ1-2
abundance: .

CDR3nt: TGTGCCAGCAGTCCCCGAGGCTGGACTAGCGGGGGGCCTTTGCACTACGAGCAGTACTTC
CDR3aa: CASSPRGWTSGGPLHYEQYF
v_gene: TRBV27
d_gene: TRBD2
j_gene: TRBJ2-7
abundance: .

CDR3nt: TGTGCCAGCAAATCAAACGGGAAGGACTATGGCTACACCTTC
CDR3aa: CASKSNGKDYGYTF
v_gene: TRBV6-5
d_gene: .
j_gene: TRBJ1-2
abundance: .

CDR3nt: TGTGCCACCGGGGGGACTAGCGCCTCTAGCACAGATACGCAGTATTTT
CDR3aa: CATGGTSASSTDTQYF
v_gene: TRBV24-1
d_gene: TRBD2
j_gene: TRBJ2-3
abundance: .